Listed below are T cell receptor beta chains from one sample, sequenced in a study of T cell responses to AZD1222 COVID-19 vaccine. Generated by immunoSEQ multiplex PCR, the TCRdb table keeps only in-frame clones and is missing some. This table holds roughly 150,000 clones, approximately 91% found once. Sequencing used peripheral blood, obtained on day 0 of AZD1222 vaccination. These receptor sequences come from an adult in good health. CDR3s leave out the opening cysteine and the closing phenylalanine or tryptophan.

j_call v_call cdr3_aa
TRBJ2-1 TRBV5-1 ASSLEGEQF
TRBJ2-7 TRBV7-9 ASHVSGLANEQY
TRBJ1-4 TRBV9 ASSRAGGPANEKLF
TRBJ2-5 TRBV19 ASSIDRRETQY
TRBJ2-2 TRBV6-4 ASSVTGSTGELF
TRBJ2-3 TRBV28 ASSALDPPSADTQY
TRBJ2-6 TRBV29-1 SVVGGANVLT
TRBJ2-3 TRBV7-2 ASIPTSGGPRTQY
TRBJ1-2 TRBV7-2 ASSLSTDRGYGYT
TRBJ1-4 TRBV28 ASSFVATNEKLF
TRBJ1-5 TRBV27 ASSLVREGQPQH
TRBJ1-5 TRBV3-1/TRBV3-2 ASSPYSHQPQH